Listed here are 4 T cell receptor beta chains from one sample, sequenced in a study of shared clonotypes between healthy human individuals. TCRdb keeps only in-frame clones here, not all; method: immunoSEQ multiplex PCR. Of about 1.9 million clones listed, 85% to 95% were seen once; the top ten hold more than 1.5%. Naive CD8 isolation took CD45RO-negative cells positively selected for CCR7 and excluded terminally differentiated effector memory CD45RA+ cells. Specimen: naive CD8+ T cells from PBMCs. These receptors were collected from a man younger than 35 in good health. Some clones in this sample may be carry-over from other donors' samples.

The chain joins TRBV6-1 to TRBJ2-7; 8 nucleotides match TRBD1. The CDR3 extends over 14 amino acids. V dropped 10 bases and J dropped 3; count of bases not matched to a gene: 11. CDR1 is MNHNS, CDR2 SASEGT, per germline. CDR3 coding DNA: TGTGCCATCACAGGGGGGAGTTCCGACTACGAGCAGTACTTC. Its protein is CAITGGSSDYEQYF.

The CDR3, as DNA: TGCGCCAGCAGCCAAGTTGCCGGGAGGAACACCGGGGAGCTGTTTTTT. Translating it yields CASSQVAGRNTGELFF. This rearrangement joins TRBV4-1 to TRBJ2-2; a possible D gene is TRBD2 (6 bases). This CDR3 is 16 amino acids long. V was clipped by 1 base and J by 1 base, with 10 bases between them. Germline V CDR1 and CDR2: MGHRA, YSYEKL.

The V call is TRBV30, the J call TRBJ2-1; 14 bases agree with TRBD2. V lost 1 base, J lost 0 bases, and 5 bases stayed unmatched. CDR1 GTSNPN and CDR2 SVGIG come from the germline V gene (reference sequence). CDR3 length: 18 residues. CDR3 sequence (DNA): TGTGCCTGGAGTGGATTAGGGACTAGCGGGAGCTCCTACAATGAGCAGTTCTTC. Translating it yields CAWSGLGTSGSSYNEQFF.

This chain joins TRBV10-3 and TRBJ2-1, with a tentative D call TRBD2 (6 bases). The CDR3 spans 14 residues. V was pared by 6 bases and J by 2 bases, with 11 bases between. Germline V gene data show CDR1 as ENHRY and CDR2 as SYGVKD. For the CDR3, the DNA is TGTGCCATCAGCGGGACTCTCGCCTACAATGAGCAGTTCTTC. It translates to CAISGTLAYNEQFF.